This T cell receptor beta chain was sequenced in a study of shared clonotypes between healthy human individuals. The germline CDR1 and CDR2 sequences are MDHEN and SYDVKM. The CDR3 has 12 amino acids. V was trimmed by 8 bases and J by 5 bases, leaving 12 bases between them. Clones were sequenced by immunoSEQ multiplex PCR, and TCRdb holds only the in-frame ones, with some missing. The profile shows 1,100,000 or so clones, around 82% of them singletons. The source of this sequence is a man aged 18 to 30 in good health. Some clones in this sample may be carry-over from other donors' samples. Material for sequencing was memory CD4+ T cells from PBMCs. The subset was: CD45RA-negative fraction. V gene TRBV28 combines with J gene TRBJ1-2; possible D gene TRBD1, 5 bases. CDR3 loop: CASCGQGYGYTF. The CDR3 DNA sequence: TGTGCCAGCTGTGGGCAGGGATATGGCTACACCTTC.